This T cell receptor beta chain was found in a study of cytomegalovirus exposure and HLA in healthy donors. General study points: In an earlier analysis, in approximately 570 donors, most V segments appeared productive either ~87% or ~30% of the time. Available immune exposure information covered CMV serostatus only.

The PCR ran on 60 Vbeta and 13 Jbeta primers. In the original analysis: A follow-up analysis tallied 65 million to 80 million unique TCR beta chains, roughly 11 million shared. Repertoires were generated with immunoSEQ multiplex PCR, while TCRdb's copy carries only in-frame clones and drops some. V and J calls and clone size are copied from that table; D and trimming were computed from the DNA. This sample yields some 120,000 clones, of which 73% are seen a single time; around 0.95% belongs to the top ten. This clone was detected only once. Its antigen is undetermined. The CDR3 sequence is 14 residues long. V was trimmed by 3 bases and J by 6 bases, leaving 14 bases between them. Germline V CDR1 and CDR2: KGHSH, LQKENI.

This TCR was recovered from a woman between 25 and 40 years old in good health and CMV-seronegative. The sequenced sample consisted of PBMCs. The chain carries TRBV18 and TRBJ1-1; TRBD1 might be the D (6 bases). CDR3 amino acids: CASSPGAAGPEAFF. CDR3 nucleotides: TGTGCCAGCTCACCGGGGGCCGCTGGACCTGAAGCTTTCTTT.